One and the same sample provided the 3 T cell receptor beta chains below, sequenced in a study of CD8 T cells in ankylosing spondylitis. TCRdb recomputed calls from the 5' RACE reads with MiXCR, one row per CDR3 protein. The repertoire consists of 80,000 to 100,000 distinct CDR3 sequences, with just under 9% occurring once and the leading ten covering 5.1%. Material for sequencing was blood, either unsorted or a sorted T cell fraction (not recorded which). The receptors here all came from a male donor with ankylosing spondylitis or in good health (not recorded which).

This clonotype was counted many times. The chain uses TRBV9 and TRBJ2-6; the match to TRBD1 covers 7 bases. The germline CDR1 and CDR2 sequences are SGDLS and YYNGEE. There are 17 residues in the CDR3. V lost 1 base to trimming and J lost 0 bases; unmatched junction nucleotides: 4. CDR3 in amino acids: CASSVLAGGSGANVLTF. In DNA, the CDR3 is TGTGCCAGCAGCGTATTGGCAGGGGGCTCTGGGGCCAACGTCCTGACTTTC. The variable domain in full, completed from reference TRBV9 and TRBJ2-6, reads DSGVTQTPKHLITATGQRVTLRCSPRSGDLSVYWYQQSLDQGLQFLIQYYNGEERAKGNILERFSAQQFPDLHSELNLSSLELGDSALYFCASSVLAGGSGANVLTFGAGSRLTVL.

This clonotype has at least ten counts. The gene calls are TRBV5-1 and TRBJ2-2; D is uncertain. Germline assignment: CDR1 SGHRS and CDR2 YFSETQ. The CDR3 loop spans 14 amino acids. Trimming took 4 bases from V and 3 from J, leaving 10 bases between them. In DNA, the CDR3 is TGCGCCAGCAGCGCGGAGATTGACACCGGGGAGCTGTTTTTT. Amino acids: CASSAEIDTGELFF.

This clonotype turned up a few times. CDR3 coding DNA: TGTGCCAGCAACGAGGGGCCGATTAATAATTCACCCCTCCACTTT. It is translated as CASNEGPINNSPLHF. The rearrangement joins TRBV2 to TRBJ1-6; D is possibly TRBD1 (5 bases). Trimming pared 7 bases from V and 5 bases from J, leaving 15 bases between. This CDR3 region has 15 residues. The germline V gene has CDR1 SNHLY and CDR2 FYNNEI.